The rows below give T cell receptor beta chains drawn from one sample of a study of CD8 T cells in ankylosing spondylitis. TCRdb called the 5' RACE reads again in MiXCR, with one record for every CDR3 protein. The table lists 200,000 to 250,000 distinct CDR3 sequences, about 18% of them singletons. Sequences were obtained from blood, either unsorted or a sorted T cell fraction (not recorded which). The receptor source for this set is a male donor with ankylosing spondylitis. Both conserved end residues are part of each CDR3. Fields, in order: V gene, J gene, clone size, D gene, CDR3 protein, CDR3 DNA. D genes are given only for firm matches. A clone size is listed for some rows: how often the clone was seen (once, few, many), or a class if it is expanded.

TRBV4-1,TRBJ1-1,NA,TRBD1,CASSHHIRTGDTEAFF,TGCGCCAGCAGCCACCACATCCGGACAGGTGACACTGAAGCTTTCTTT
TRBV7-8,TRBJ2-3,NA,TRBD2,CATKPGLGNTDTQYF,TGTGCCACCAAACCGGGACTAGGCAACACAGATACGCAGTATTTT
TRBV11-2,TRBJ2-3,few,TRBD1,CASSLTGVPDTQYF,TGTGCCAGCAGCTTAACAGGGGTCCCAGATACGCAGTATTTT
TRBV27,TRBJ2-1,NA,TRBD2,CASSPGLADEQFF,TGTGCCAGCAGTCCGGGACTAGCCGATGAGCAGTTCTTC
TRBV27,TRBJ1-1,many,NA,CASSFQGWNTEAFF,TGTGCCAGCAGTTTCCAGGGTTGGAACACTGAAGCTTTCTTT
TRBV27,TRBJ1-4,NA,NA,CASSTGDSATNEKLFF,TGTGCCAGCAGCACCGGGGATTCTGCAACTAATGAAAAACTGTTTTTT
TRBV4-1,TRBJ2-1,NA,NA,CASSLDLDEQFF,TGCGCCAGCAGCCTCGACTTGGATGAGCAGTTCTTC
TRBV7-9,TRBJ2-7,few,NA,CASSLYDLAPYEQYF,TGTGCCAGCAGCTTATATGACCTAGCCCCATACGAGCAGTACTTC
TRBV6-2/TRBV6-3,TRBJ2-2,NA,TRBD2,CASSSPVASGNTGELFF,TGTGCCAGCAGTTCTCCGGTGGCTAGCGGGAACACCGGGGAGCTGTTTTTT
TRBV30,TRBJ2-3,NA,NA,CASGQSTDTQYF,TGTGCCTCCGGACAGAGCACAGATACGCAGTATTTT
TRBV12-3/TRBV12-4,TRBJ2-2,NA,TRBD2,CASSYGRVTGELFF,TGTGCCAGCAGCTACGGGAGGGTCACCGGGGAGCTGTTTTTT
TRBV27,TRBJ1-2,NA,NA,CASSPIGNPNYGYTF,TGTGCCAGCAGTCCCATCGGGAACCCGAACTATGGCTACACCTTC
TRBV20-1,TRBJ2-7,NA,NA,CSARARAGLLYEQYF,TGCAGTGCTAGAGCCAGGGCGGGCCTTCTCTACGAGCAGTACTTC
TRBV4-1,TRBJ1-1,NA,NA,CASSQAPSGDGTEAFF,TGCGCCAGCAGCCAAGCCCCGTCCGGGGACGGCACTGAAGCTTTCTTT
TRBV7-9,TRBJ2-5,NA,NA,CASSLSLRETQYF,TGTGCCAGCAGCTTATCCCTACGGGAGACCCAGTACTTC
TRBV6-2/TRBV6-3,TRBJ2-7,NA,NA,CASSRGAYEQYF,TGTGCCAGCAGTCGAGGAGCATACGAGCAGTACTTC
TRBV7-8,TRBJ2-7,NA,NA,CASSRGGYEQYF,TGTGCCAGCAGCCGAGGGGGTTACGAGCAGTACTTC
TRBV6-2/TRBV6-3,TRBJ2-1,NA,NA,CASSYGLAAYNEQFF,TGTGCCAGCAGTTACGGGTTAGCGGCCTACAATGAGCAGTTCTTC
TRBV11-3,TRBJ2-1,NA,TRBD2,CASSSSGGGYNEQFF,TGTGCCAGCAGCTCAAGCGGGGGAGGTTACAATGAGCAGTTCTTC
TRBV2,TRBJ2-7,few,NA,CASSDRSYEQYF,TGTGCCAGCAGTGACAGGTCCTACGAGCAGTACTTC
TRBV9,TRBJ1-3,many,NA,CASSAGDGGNTIYF,TGTGCCAGCAGCGCCGGGGACGGTGGAAACACCATATATTTT
TRBV7-7,TRBJ2-3,NA,NA,CANISDTQYF,TGTGCTAATATTTCCGATACGCAGTATTTT
TRBV30,TRBJ1-2,NA,NA,CAWSVPGGRVFGYTF,TGTGCCTGGAGTGTACCCGGGGGCAGAGTTTTTGGCTACACCTTC
TRBV6-5,TRBJ1-1,NA,TRBD1,CASSGTGSEAFF,TGTGCCAGCAGCGGGACAGGGAGTGAAGCTTTCTTT
TRBV12-3/TRBV12-4,TRBJ1-2,NA,NA,CASSLLGLGYGYTF,TGTGCCAGCAGTTTACTTGGGCTTGGCTATGGCTACACCTTC
TRBV9,TRBJ1-1,few,NA,CASSVATEGEAFF,TGTGCCAGCAGCGTAGCTACTGAAGGTGAAGCTTTCTTT
TRBV15,TRBJ2-3,many,NA,CATSRGASSGTDTQYF,TGTGCCACCAGCAGAGGCGCTAGCTCGGGCACAGATACGCAGTATTTT
TRBV12-3/TRBV12-4,TRBJ1-1,NA,NA,CASSLDTMNTEAFF,TGTGCCAGCAGTTTGGATACCATGAACACTGAAGCTTTCTTT
TRBV6-4,TRBJ2-1,NA,TRBD2,CASPLSSSGTYNEQFF,TGTGCCAGCCCCCTCTCTTCTAGCGGGACTTACAATGAGCAGTTCTTC
TRBV7-9,TRBJ1-1,NA,TRBD1,CASSLAGQGRWNTEAFF,TGTGCCAGCAGCTTAGCAGGACAGGGGAGATGGAACACTGAAGCTTTCTTT
TRBV12-3/TRBV12-4,TRBJ2-1,few,NA,CASSYALATNNEQFF,TGTGCCAGCAGCTACGCCTTAGCAACTAACAATGAGCAGTTCTTC
TRBV27,TRBJ2-1,few,TRBD2,CASSSAGTISYNEQFF,TGTGCCAGCAGTTCTGCCGGGACTATATCCTACAATGAGCAGTTCTTC
TRBV3-1,TRBJ2-5,NA,NA,CASSQSSGDQETQYF,TGTGCCAGCAGCCAAAGTTCGGGGGACCAAGAGACCCAGTACTTC
TRBV15,TRBJ1-2,few,NA,CATSRDANGYGYTF,TGTGCCACCAGCAGAGATGCGAACGGCTATGGCTACACCTTC
TRBV4-3,TRBJ2-1,NA,NA,CASSQKEGHPGLNEQFF,TGCGCCAGCAGCCAAAAGGAGGGCCACCCAGGTCTCAATGAGCAGTTCTTC
TRBV28,TRBJ2-1,NA,TRBD2,CASSLRRGTSKFFYNEQFF,TGTGCCAGCAGTTTGAGAAGAGGGACTAGTAAATTTTTTTACAATGAGCAGTTCTTC
TRBV7-9,TRBJ2-5,few,NA,CASSLERSEETQYF,TGTGCCAGCAGCTTAGAACGGTCCGAAGAGACCCAGTACTTC
TRBV29-1,TRBJ2-1,NA,TRBD2,CSGSGRPYNEQFF,TGCAGCGGTAGCGGGAGGCCATACAATGAGCAGTTCTTC
TRBV27,TRBJ1-2,NA,NA,CASSLAPAVYGYTF,TGTGCCAGCAGTTTAGCCCCGGCCGTTTATGGCTACACCTTC
TRBV10-2,TRBJ2-2,NA,NA,CASSESLEGELFF,TGCGCCAGCAGTGAGTCGCTGGAGGGGGAGCTGTTTTTT
TRBV6-2/TRBV6-3,TRBJ2-7,few,NA,CASSYSGSYEQYF,TGTGCCAGCAGTTACTCCGGCTCCTACGAGCAGTACTTC
TRBV6-4,TRBJ1-1,NA,TRBD1,CASSDRQGVMNTEAFF,TGTGCCAGCAGTGACAGGCAGGGGGTGATGAACACTGAAGCTTTCTTT
TRBV28,TRBJ2-1,few,NA,CASSSYRGNYNEQFF,TGTGCCAGCAGTTCTTATCGGGGGAACTACAATGAGCAGTTCTTC
TRBV30,TRBJ2-5,many,TRBD1,CALEGAGETQYF,TGTGCTCTCGAGGGGGCAGGAGAGACCCAGTACTTC
TRBV20-1,TRBJ2-3,few,NA,CSAVDNPSTDTQYF,TGCAGTGCTGTGGATAACCCGAGCACAGATACGCAGTATTTT
TRBV10-3,TRBJ2-7,many,TRBD1,CAISGGQGKSYEQYF,TGTGCCATCAGTGGCGGACAGGGGAAATCCTACGAGCAGTACTTC
TRBV24-1,TRBJ2-3,NA,NA,CATSDIEGVTDTQYF,TGTGCCACCAGTGATATTGAGGGAGTCACAGATACGCAGTATTTT
TRBV20-1,TRBJ2-3,NA,TRBD2,CSVLAGGPDTQYF,TGCAGCGTCCTAGCGGGAGGCCCAGATACGCAGTATTTT
TRBV12-3/TRBV12-4,TRBJ1-2,few,NA,CASSSSGGLQWYGYTF,TGTGCCAGCAGTTCATCGGGGGGGCTTCAATGGTATGGCTACACCTTC
TRBV29-1,TRBJ2-7,NA,TRBD1,CSVELGTGLYEQYF,TGCAGCGTTGAATTAGGGACAGGGCTCTACGAGCAGTACTTC
TRBV27,TRBJ2-4,many,NA,CASSLSVSRGDPAKNIQYF,TGTGCCAGCAGTTTATCGGTTAGTCGTGGGGATCCAGCCAAAAACATTCAGTACTTC
TRBV11-2,TRBJ1-2,many,TRBD1,CASSLTGVYGYTF,TGTGCCAGCAGCCTCACAGGGGTCTATGGCTACACCTTC
TRBV7-9,TRBJ2-7,few,NA,CASSLGRGYSYEQYF,TGTGCCAGCAGCTTAGGGCGCGGCTACTCCTACGAGCAGTACTTC
TRBV5-1,TRBJ2-3,NA,TRBD1,CASSSRQGTDTQYF,TGCGCCAGCAGCTCGAGACAGGGAACAGATACGCAGTATTTT